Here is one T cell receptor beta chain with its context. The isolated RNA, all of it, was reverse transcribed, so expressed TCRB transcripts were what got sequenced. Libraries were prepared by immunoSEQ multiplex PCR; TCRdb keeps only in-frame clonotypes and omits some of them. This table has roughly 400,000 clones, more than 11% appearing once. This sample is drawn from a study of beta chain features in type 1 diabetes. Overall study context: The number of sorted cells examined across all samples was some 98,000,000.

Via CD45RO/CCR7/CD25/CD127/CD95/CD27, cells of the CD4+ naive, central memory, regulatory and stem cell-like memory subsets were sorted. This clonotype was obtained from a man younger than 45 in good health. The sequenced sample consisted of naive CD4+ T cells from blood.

Here the CDR3 DNA reads TGTGCCAGCAGCCAACTGTTCGTCGTCGACAATGAGCAGTTCTTC. This translates into CASSQLFVVDNEQFF. V is TRBV14 and J is TRBJ2-1; D is unresolved. The germline gives CDR1 SGHDN, CDR2 FVKESK. Trimming removed 2 bases from V and 5 bases from J, with 13 bases in between. CDR3 length equals 15 residues.